Shown below are 18 T cell receptor beta chains from a single sample sequenced in a study of CD8 T cells in ankylosing spondylitis (dated by TCRdb to 2016 to 2017). Library prep was done by 5' RACE. Sequenced using an Illumina MiSeq. Using fastp at Q25 and MiXCR, TCRdb reprocessed the public reads and kept productive beta chains. Every entry covers one CDR3 protein and lists the most common genes and DNA from its rows. The sample table shows tens of thousands of distinct CDR3 sequences, and less than 20% are seen once. Of the sample, around 27% is held by the ten largest clones. Sequenced material: blood. All receptors come from a male donor with ankylosing spondylitis or in good health (not recorded which).

At least ten counts were recorded for this clonotype. The chain has TRBV29-1 and TRBJ2-1, with D unclear. Germline V lookup: CDR1 SQVTM, CDR2 ANQGSEA. This CDR3 is 11 amino acids long. With 0 bases removed from V and 10 bases from J, the gap between germline ends came to 7 bases. The CDR3 reads CSVEDSREQFF. CDR3 sequence (DNA): TGCAGCGTTGAAGATTCGAGGGAGCAGTTCTTC.

This clonotype was found many times. The chain recombines TRBV9 with TRBJ1-6; no definite D call. This CDR3 comprises 13 residues. Looked up from germline, CDR1 is SGDLS and CDR2 is YYNGEE. V dropped 2 bases and J dropped 6 bases, with 6 bases sitting between them. CDR3 loop: CASSVNTNSPLHF. DNA for the CDR3: TGTGCCAGCAGCGTGAACACTAATTCACCCCTCCACTTT.

This clonotype appeared a few times. This sequence joins TRBV11-2 and TRBJ2-1, with D possibly being TRBD1 (5 bases). Trimming took off 0 bases at V and 9 bases at J, with 12 bases between the two ends. The V gene's germline CDR1 is SGHAT and CDR2 FQNNGV. The CDR3 loop spans 14 amino acids. CDR3 sequence: CASSLDGRVVEQFF. DNA for the CDR3: TGTGCCAGCAGCTTAGACGGCAGGGTGGTTGAGCAGTTCTTC.

V usage is TRBV4-3 and J usage is TRBJ2-5; possibly TRBD1 or TRBD2 for D (6 bases each). The V gene lost 4 bases and the J gene lost 0 bases, with 15 bases spanning the gap. The CDR3 is 16 residues long. Per the germline V gene, CDR1 is LGHNA and CDR2 is YSLEER. CDR3 DNA: TGCGCCAGCAGCCGGACGATCGGGGGCTACCAAGAGACCCAGTACTTC. Protein: CASSRTIGGYQETQYF.

This clonotype was seen ten or more times. This sequence joins TRBV11-2 and TRBJ1-1; the D gene is possibly TRBD1 (5 bases). The CDR3 loop spans 15 amino acids. Germline V gene data show CDR1 as SGHAT and CDR2 as FQNNGV. Trimming cost V 3 bases and J 0 bases, with 11 bases left between them. In DNA, the CDR3 is TGTGCCAGCAGCTTCCAGGGACGGCTGAACACTGAAGCTTTCTTT. Translating it yields CASSFQGRLNTEAFF.

This clonotype was detected many times. The V and J genes are TRBV29-1 and TRBJ2-7; TRBD1 matches 7 bases. The CDR3 has 13 amino acids. Trimming at V came to 7 bases and at J to 6 bases, leaving 12 bases not matched to a gene. Germline CDR1 and CDR2: SQVTM and ANQGSEA. Here the CDR3 DNA reads TGCAGCGCTAAGGGGACAGCTGGGGGCGAGCAGTACGTC. This gives the protein CSAKGTAGGEQYV.

This clonotype was observed at least ten times. The chain recombines TRBV12-3 or TRBV12-4 with TRBJ2-3; 7 bases map to TRBD1. V dropped 7 bases and J dropped 0; count of bases not matched to a gene: 4. This CDR3 has 14 residues. The CDR3: CASNPGQSTDTQYF. The CDR3 coding sequence is TGTGCCAGCAATCCGGGACAGAGCACAGATACGCAGTATTTT.

At least ten counts were recorded for this clonotype. The V gene is TRBV7-2, the J gene TRBJ2-1; no firm D call. Trimming cost V 6 bases and J 10 bases, with 13 bases left between them. This CDR3 is built from 12 residues. Germline values: CDR1 SGHTA, CDR2 FQGNSA. CDR3 residues: CASSHPQREQFF. The CDR3 DNA follows: TGTGCCAGCAGTCATCCCCAGCGAGAGCAGTTCTTC. The full variable domain, in which reference TRBV7-2 and TRBJ2-1 provide the parts outside the CDR3, is GAGVSQSPSNKVTEKGKDVELRCDPISGHTALYWYRQSLGQGLEFLIYFQGNSAPDKSGLPSDRFSAERTGGSVSTLTIQRTQQEDSAVYLCASSHPQREQFFGPGTRLTVL.

This clonotype occurred a few times. This sequence joins TRBV25-1 and TRBJ2-6; D not resolved. The CDR3 consists of 14 residues. CDR1 MGHDK and CDR2 SYGVNS come from the germline V gene. V lost 7 bases to trimming and J lost 0 bases, with 7 bases between them. Written as DNA, the CDR3 is TGTGCCAGCAATAAGGACTCTGGGGCCAACGTCCTGACTTTC. Translated: CASNKDSGANVLTF.

The V gene is TRBV7-6, the J gene TRBJ1-1, with D uncertain. V dropped 2 bases and J dropped 1 base, with 8 bases sitting between them. Germline CDR1 reads SGHVS; CDR2 reads FNYEAQ. This CDR3 contains 14 residues. DNA for the CDR3: TGTGCCAGCAGCTTACGATCACAGAACACTGAAGCTTTCTTT. Encoded protein: CASSLRSQNTEAFF.

This clonotype was detected many times. J is TRBJ2-7 and V is TRBV28; D is ambiguous. This CDR3 spans 14 amino acids. From germline, CDR1 is MDHEN and CDR2 SYDVKM. V shed 6 bases and J shed 0 bases, with 12 bases lying between them. The CDR3 DNA is TGTGCCAGCAGGGAAGGAGTTAGCTCCTACGAGCAGTACTTC. This codes for CASREGVSSYEQYF.

This clonotype appeared many times. For the CDR3, the DNA is TGTGCCAGCAGTTTTCAGGGTCTGGGCTACGAGCAGTACTTC. Amino acids: CASSFQGLGYEQYF. J is TRBJ2-7 and V is TRBV12-3 or TRBV12-4; a weak D match, TRBD1 (5 bases). V lost 3 bases and J lost 3, with 12 bases in between. This CDR3 is 14 amino acids long.

This clonotype showed up just a few times. The chain uses TRBV7-2 and TRBJ2-3; 10 bases match TRBD2. CDR1 and CDR2 from the germline V gene are SGHTA and FQGNSA. The CDR3 runs to 18 residues. J lost 4 bases, V lost 1 base, and 11 bases had no gene match. CDR3 in DNA: TGTGCCAGCAGCTTAGAGGGGGCTAGCGGGAGATGGGCAGATACGCAGTATTTT. This translates into CASSLEGASGRWADTQYF.

This chain joins TRBV4-3 and TRBJ2-1, with 9 bases that match TRBD2. Trimming took 2 bases from V and 3 from J; bases not matched to a gene: 11. CDR1 is LGHNA and CDR2 is YSLEER in the germline V gene. CDR3 size: 18 residues. This CDR3 is CASSQSIAGEVFYNEQFF. The CDR3, as DNA: TGCGCCAGCAGCCAATCTATAGCGGGAGAGGTTTTCTACAATGAGCAGTTCTTC.

In this sample, this clonotype turned up once. The chain couples TRBV29-1 to TRBJ2-7; no firm D call. The length of the CDR3 is 11 residues. Germline loops: CDR1 SQVTM, CDR2 ANQGSEA. With 5 bases removed from V and 3 bases from J, the gap between germline ends came to 8 bases. This CDR3 reads CSVRVGYEQYF. The CDR3 nucleotides are TGCAGCGTTAGGGTAGGCTACGAGCAGTACTTC.

The CDR3 sequence is CSARKGSNQPQHF. For the CDR3, the DNA is TGCAGTGCTAGAAAGGGATCCAATCAGCCCCAGCATTTT. The rearrangement joins TRBV20-1 to TRBJ1-5; D remains ambiguous. Trimming shortened V by 2 bases and J by 3 bases, and 8 bases separated the two germline ends. The CDR3 length is 13 residues. Per the germline V gene, CDR1 is DFQATT and CDR2 is SNEGSKA (reference sequence).

This clonotype occurred a few times. The V and J genes are TRBV30 and TRBJ1-5; 8 positions agree with TRBD1. The CDR3 totals 13 residues. From germline, CDR1 is GTSNPN and CDR2 SVGIG (reference sequence). With V trimmed by 8 bases and J by 2 bases, 5 bases remained unmatched. CDR3 in amino acids: CALATGGNQPQHF. As DNA, the CDR3 is TGTGCCCTTGCGACAGGGGGCAATCAGCCCCAGCATTTT.

This chain links TRBV25-1 with TRBJ2-2; 8 nucleotides match TRBD1. The CDR3 runs 17 residues. J gave up 6 bases and V 6 bases, and 15 bases lay outside the gene matches. Germline CDR1 reads MGHDK; CDR2 reads SYGVNS. The CDR3 region has the DNA TGTGCCAGCAGCACTTTATCCGGGACAGGAGAGTCCGGGGAGCTGTTTTTT. This sequence encodes CASSTLSGTGESGELFF.